The present entry profiles one T cell receptor beta chain with its context. This record belongs to a study of shared clonotypes between healthy human individuals. Cells designated naive CD8 were CD45RO-negative and were positively selected for CCR7, with terminally differentiated effector memory CD45RA+ cells excluded. Germline V lookup: CDR1 SGDLS, CDR2 YYNGEE. The CDR3 consists of 13 residues. With 4 bases removed from V and 8 bases from J, the gap between germline ends came to 15 bases. The repertoire was sequenced with immunoSEQ multiplex PCR; TCRdb's copy has only in-frame clones and lacks some. This table holds about 2.1 million clones, about 94% found once.

The V gene is TRBV9, the J gene TRBJ1-2; D remains ambiguous. The source is a man between 18 and 29 years old in good health. Some clones in this sample may be carry-over from other donors' samples. Sequencing input: naive CD8+ T cells from PBMCs. This chain's CDR3 is CASSPPNPGGYTF. The CDR3, as DNA: TGTGCCAGCAGCCCACCCAACCCCGGGGGCTACACCTTC.